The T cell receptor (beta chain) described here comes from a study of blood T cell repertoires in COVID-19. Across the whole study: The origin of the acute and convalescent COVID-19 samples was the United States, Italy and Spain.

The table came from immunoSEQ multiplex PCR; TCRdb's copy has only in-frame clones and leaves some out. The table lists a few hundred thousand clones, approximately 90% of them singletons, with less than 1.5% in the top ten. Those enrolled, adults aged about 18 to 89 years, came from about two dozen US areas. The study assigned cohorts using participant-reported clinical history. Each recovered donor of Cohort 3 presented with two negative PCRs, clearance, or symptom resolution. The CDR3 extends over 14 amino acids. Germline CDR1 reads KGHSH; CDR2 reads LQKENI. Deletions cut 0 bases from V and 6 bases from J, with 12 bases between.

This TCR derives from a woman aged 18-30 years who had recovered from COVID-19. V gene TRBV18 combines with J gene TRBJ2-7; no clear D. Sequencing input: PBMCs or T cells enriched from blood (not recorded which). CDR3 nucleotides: TGTGCCAGCTCACCACCTCTCAGGCCACCCGAGCAGTACTTC. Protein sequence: CASSPPLRPPEQYF.